This section outlines one T cell receptor (beta chain) sequence together with its context. The data are from a study of cytomegalovirus exposure and HLA in healthy donors. Germline assignment: CDR1 MNHNS and CDR2 SASEGT. This CDR3 has 15 residues. The V end was cut by 3 bases, the J end by 3 bases, with 12 bases between. The PCR had 60 Vbeta and 13 Jbeta primers. Here immunoSEQ multiplex PCR was the method, and the copy in TCRdb shows in-frame clones only, minus some. The sample carries 90,000 to 150,000 clones, approximately 80% recorded once. The sequenced sample was PBMCs. The chain has TRBV6-1 and TRBJ2-1; possibly TRBD1 for D (6 bases). This TCR derives from a woman younger than 35 in good health and CMV-seronegative. CDR3: CASSEGHGGYNEQFF. The CDR3 region has the DNA TGTGCCAGCAGTGAGGGACATGGTGGCTACAATGAGCAGTTCTTC.